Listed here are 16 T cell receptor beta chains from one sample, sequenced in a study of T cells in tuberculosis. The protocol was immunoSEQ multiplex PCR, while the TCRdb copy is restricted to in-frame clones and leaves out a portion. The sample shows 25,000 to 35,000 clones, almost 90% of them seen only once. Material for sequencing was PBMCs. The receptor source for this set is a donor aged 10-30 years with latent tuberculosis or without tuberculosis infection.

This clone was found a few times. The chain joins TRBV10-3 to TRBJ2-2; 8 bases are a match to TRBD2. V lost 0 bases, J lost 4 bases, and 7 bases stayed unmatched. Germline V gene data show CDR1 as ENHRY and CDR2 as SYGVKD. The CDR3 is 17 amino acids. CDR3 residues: CAISESLGLVRTGELFF. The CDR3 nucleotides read TGTGCCATCAGTGAGTCGCTGGGACTAGTTCGCACCGGGGAGCTGTTTTTT.

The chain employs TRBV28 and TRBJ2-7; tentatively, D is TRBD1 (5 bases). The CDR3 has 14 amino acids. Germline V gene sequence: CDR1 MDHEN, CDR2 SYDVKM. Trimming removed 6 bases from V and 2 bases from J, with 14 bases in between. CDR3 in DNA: TGTGCCAGCAGGGCGGCAGGGATCACCTACGAGCAGTACTTC. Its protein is CASRAAGITYEQYF.

CDR3 DNA: TGTGCCAGCAGCCGGATTTCGGGACAGGGGGGTTTGGATTCACCCCTCCACTTT. Residues: CASSRISGQGGLDSPLHF. The gene calls are TRBV28 and TRBJ1-6, with 11 bases fitting TRBD1. The CDR3 loop spans 18 amino acids. The trim removed 6 bases at V and 8 bases at J, leaving 15 bases unmatched. Germline CDR1 MDHEN, CDR2 SYDVKM.

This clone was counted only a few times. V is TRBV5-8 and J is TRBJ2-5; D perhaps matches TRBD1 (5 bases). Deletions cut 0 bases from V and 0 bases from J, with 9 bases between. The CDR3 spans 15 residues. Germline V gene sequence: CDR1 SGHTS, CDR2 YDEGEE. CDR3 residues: CASSLGIGDQETQYF. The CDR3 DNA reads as TGTGCCAGCAGCTTGGGGATAGGGGACCAAGAGACCCAGTACTTC.

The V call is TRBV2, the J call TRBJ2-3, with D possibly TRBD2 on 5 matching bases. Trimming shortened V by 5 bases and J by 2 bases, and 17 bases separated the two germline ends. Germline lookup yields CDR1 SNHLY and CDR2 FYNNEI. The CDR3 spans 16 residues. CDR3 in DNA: TGTGCCAGCAGTAAAAAGTCGCTAGCTACCACAGATACGCAGTATTTT. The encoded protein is CASSKKSLATTDTQYF. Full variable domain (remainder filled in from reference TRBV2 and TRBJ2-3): EPEVTQTPSHQVTQMGQEVILRCVPISNHLYFYWYRQILGQKVEFLVSFYNNEISEKSEIFDDQFSVERPDGSNFTLKIRSTKLEDSAMYFCASSKKSLATTDTQYFGPGTRLTVL.

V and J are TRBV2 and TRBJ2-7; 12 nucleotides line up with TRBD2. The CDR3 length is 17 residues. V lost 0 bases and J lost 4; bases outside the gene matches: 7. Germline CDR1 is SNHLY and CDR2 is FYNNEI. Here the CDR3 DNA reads TGTGCCAGCAGTGAAGCGCTAGGACTAGCGGGACCGTACGAGCAGTACTTC. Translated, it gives CASSEALGLAGPYEQYF.

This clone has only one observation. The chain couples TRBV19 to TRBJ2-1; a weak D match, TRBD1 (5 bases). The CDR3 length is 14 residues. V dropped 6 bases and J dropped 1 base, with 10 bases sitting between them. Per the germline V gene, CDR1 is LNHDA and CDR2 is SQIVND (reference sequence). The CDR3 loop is CASRVGASYNEQFF. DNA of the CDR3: TGTGCCAGTAGGGTAGGGGCTTCCTACAATGAGCAGTTCTTC.

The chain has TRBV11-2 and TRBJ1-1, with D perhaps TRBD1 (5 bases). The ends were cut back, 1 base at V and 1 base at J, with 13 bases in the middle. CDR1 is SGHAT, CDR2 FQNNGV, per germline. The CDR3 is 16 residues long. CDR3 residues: CASSLGAGRPNTEAFF. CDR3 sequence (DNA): TGTGCCAGCAGCTTAGGGGCAGGGAGGCCGAACACTGAAGCTTTCTTT. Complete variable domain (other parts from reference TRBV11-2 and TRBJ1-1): EAGVAQSPRYKIIEKRQSVAFWCNPISGHATLYWYQQILGQGPKLLIQFQNNGVVDDSQLPKDRFSAERLKGVDSTLKIQPAKLEDSAVYLCASSLGAGRPNTEAFFGQGTRLTVV.

CDR3 nucleotides: TGCAGTGCTACCCTCACAGATACGCAGTATTTT. Amino acid sequence: CSATLTDTQYF. This chain connects TRBV20-1 to TRBJ2-3; D gene uncertain. This CDR3 spans 11 amino acids. The germline CDR1 and CDR2 sequences are DFQATT and SNEGSKA (reference sequence). V lost 4 bases and J 2 bases, leaving 4 bases between the germline ends.

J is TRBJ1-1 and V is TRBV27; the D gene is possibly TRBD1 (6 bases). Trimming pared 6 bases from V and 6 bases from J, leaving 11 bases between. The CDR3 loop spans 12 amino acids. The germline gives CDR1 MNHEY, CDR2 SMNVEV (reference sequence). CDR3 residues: CASRSRGSEAFF. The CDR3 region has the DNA TGTGCCAGCAGGAGCAGGGGTTCTGAAGCTTTCTTT.

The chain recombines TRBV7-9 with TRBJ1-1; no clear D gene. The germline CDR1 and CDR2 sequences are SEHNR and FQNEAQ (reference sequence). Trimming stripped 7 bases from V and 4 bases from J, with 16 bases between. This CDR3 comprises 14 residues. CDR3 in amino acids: CASTPRGEGTEAFF. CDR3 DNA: TGTGCCAGCACCCCACGCGGGGAAGGCACTGAAGCTTTCTTT.

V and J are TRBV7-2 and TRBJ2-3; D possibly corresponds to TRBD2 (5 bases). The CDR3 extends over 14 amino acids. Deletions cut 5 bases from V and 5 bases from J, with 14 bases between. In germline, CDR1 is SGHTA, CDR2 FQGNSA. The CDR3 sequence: CASSPGETLDTQYF. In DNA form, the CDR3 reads TGTGCCAGCAGCCCCGGGGAGACCCTAGATACGCAGTATTTT.

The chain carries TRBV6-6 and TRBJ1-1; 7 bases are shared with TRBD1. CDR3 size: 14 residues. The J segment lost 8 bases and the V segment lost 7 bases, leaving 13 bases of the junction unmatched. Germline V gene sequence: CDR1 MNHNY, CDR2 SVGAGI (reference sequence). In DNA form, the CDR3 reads TGTGCCAGCACATACGACCGTCGACAGGGAGAAGCTTTCTTT. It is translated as CASTYDRRQGEAFF.

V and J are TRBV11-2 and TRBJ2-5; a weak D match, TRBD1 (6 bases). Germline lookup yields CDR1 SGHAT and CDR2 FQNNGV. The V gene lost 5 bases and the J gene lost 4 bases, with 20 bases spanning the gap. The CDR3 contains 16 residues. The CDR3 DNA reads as TGTGCCAGCAGCGACCTTTCACCCTCAGGGGTAGAGACCCAGTACTTC. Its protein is CASSDLSPSGVETQYF.

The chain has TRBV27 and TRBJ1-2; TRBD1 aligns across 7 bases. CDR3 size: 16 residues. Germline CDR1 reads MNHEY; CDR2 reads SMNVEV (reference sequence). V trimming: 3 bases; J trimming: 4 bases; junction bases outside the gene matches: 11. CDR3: CASSFSYRGSPYGYTF. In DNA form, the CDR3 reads TGTGCCAGCAGTTTCTCCTACAGGGGAAGTCCCTATGGCTACACCTTC.

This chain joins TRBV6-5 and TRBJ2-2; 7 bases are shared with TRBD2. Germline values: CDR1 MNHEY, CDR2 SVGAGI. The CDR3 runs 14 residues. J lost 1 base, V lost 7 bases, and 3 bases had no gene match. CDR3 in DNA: TGTGCCAGCACCCAGCGGGAGAACACCGGGGAGCTGTTTTTT. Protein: CASTQRENTGELFF.